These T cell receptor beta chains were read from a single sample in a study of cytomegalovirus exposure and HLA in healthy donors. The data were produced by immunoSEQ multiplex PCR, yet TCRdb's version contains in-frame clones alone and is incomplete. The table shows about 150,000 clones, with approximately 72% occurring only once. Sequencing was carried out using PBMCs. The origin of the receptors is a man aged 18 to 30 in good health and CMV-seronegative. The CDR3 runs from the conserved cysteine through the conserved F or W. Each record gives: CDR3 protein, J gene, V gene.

CDR3aa: CASSSRQRITDTQYF
j_gene: TRBJ2-3
v_gene: TRBV7-6

CDR3aa: CASSQDRSGGTGELFF
j_gene: TRBJ2-2
v_gene: TRBV4-3

CDR3aa: CASRVRDSTNEKLFF
j_gene: TRBJ1-4
v_gene: TRBV6-4

CDR3aa: CASSAGLTTNTEAFF
j_gene: TRBJ1-1
v_gene: TRBV5-1

CDR3aa: CASSQDPGLIMNTEAFF
j_gene: TRBJ1-1
v_gene: TRBV4-3

CDR3aa: CASSYRIRLAGGDYNEQFF
j_gene: TRBJ2-1
v_gene: TRBV11-2

CDR3aa: CASSRGYLSSYNEQFF
j_gene: TRBJ2-1
v_gene: TRBV19

CDR3aa: CASSLRDTSEAFF
j_gene: TRBJ1-1
v_gene: TRBV6-5

CDR3aa: CASSLGPDGRAYGYTF
j_gene: TRBJ1-2
v_gene: TRBV7-2

CDR3aa: CASTTIVGQGDQPQHF
j_gene: TRBJ1-5
v_gene: TRBV19

CDR3aa: CASFGTVSGNTIYF
j_gene: TRBJ1-3
v_gene: TRBV2

CDR3aa: CASSQGTSGTGELFF
j_gene: TRBJ2-2
v_gene: TRBV4-2

CDR3aa: CASSATPGQGNSPLHF
j_gene: TRBJ1-6
v_gene: TRBV28